These 29 T cell receptor beta chains were all obtained from the same sample, sequenced in a study of T cells after yellow fever vaccination. TCRdb reprocessed the 5' RACE reads with MiXCR, giving one entry per CDR3 protein. Of hundreds of thousands of distinct CDR3 sequences listed, 3.6% were seen once; the top ten hold 23%. Sequenced here: PBMCs, sampled on the day of the yellow fever booster vaccination. The receptors stem from a man aged 18 to 29 who received the YFV17D yellow fever vaccine.

Ten or more counts support this clonotype. The chain couples TRBV6-1 to TRBJ1-1; perhaps TRBD1 as D (5 bases). Trimming removed 6 bases at V and 6 bases at J, with 17 bases between. The CDR3 has 14 amino acids. From germline, CDR1 is MNHNS and CDR2 SASEGT. The CDR3 DNA is TGTGCCAGCAGATTGTGGACAACACGCGCTGAAGCTTTCTTT. Translating gives CASRLWTTRAEAFF.

This clonotype was counted at least ten times. This chain connects TRBV2 to TRBJ2-7; TRBD2 might be the D (5 bases). Germline CDR1 reads SNHLY; CDR2 reads FYNNEI. V shed 7 bases and J shed 3 bases, with 10 bases lying between them. This CDR3 contains 12 residues. The CDR3 DNA sequence: TGTGCCAGCATTCAGGACTTCTACGAGCAGTACTTC. Protein product: CASIQDFYEQYF.

Many counts were recorded for this clonotype. The chain combines TRBV7-2 with TRBJ2-3; D perhaps matches TRBD2 (6 bases). CDR1 SGHTA and CDR2 FQGNSA come from the germline V gene. V gave up 3 bases and J gave up 6 bases, with 16 bases separating them. The CDR3 extends over 15 amino acids. Here the CDR3 reads CASSLGDSSGDTQYF. The CDR3, as DNA: TGTGCCAGCAGCTTGGGGGACTCTTCTGGGGATACGCAGTATTTT.

This clonotype was recorded many times. The chain recombines TRBV7-3 with TRBJ2-1; TRBD2 aligns across 7 bases. The trim removed 6 bases at V and 6 bases at J, leaving 5 bases unmatched. This CDR3 has 13 residues. Germline V gene lookup returns CDR1 SGHTA and CDR2 FQGTGA. Here the CDR3 DNA reads TGTGCCAGCAGGCCAGCGGGGACCAATGAGCAGTTCTTC. Its translation: CASRPAGTNEQFF.

The V call is TRBV7-2, the J call TRBJ1-5; 11 bases match TRBD1. Germline assignment: CDR1 SGHTA and CDR2 FQGNSA. This CDR3 has 18 amino acids. Unmatched junction bases numbered 9, after V lost 5 bases and J lost 0 bases. CDR3 protein: CASSRGTGGRYSNQPQHF. CDR3 coding DNA: TGTGCCAGCAGCCGTGGGACAGGGGGACGCTATAGCAATCAGCCCCAGCATTTT. The full variable domain, its missing parts supplied by reference TRBV7-2 and TRBJ1-5, is GAGVSQSPSNKVTEKGKDVELRCDPISGHTALYWYRQSLGQGLEFLIYFQGNSAPDKSGLPSDRFSAERTGGSVSTLTIQRTQQEDSAVYLCASSRGTGGRYSNQPQHFGDGTRLSIL.

This clonotype was detected many times. This chain connects TRBV5-6 to TRBJ2-1; no reliable D call. The CDR3 contains 14 residues. Between the trimmed V and J ends, which lost 3 bases and 1 base, there was a span of 8 bases. From germline, CDR1 is SGHDT and CDR2 YYEEEE. The CDR3 region is CASSSLGSYNEQFF. CDR3 coding DNA: TGTGCCAGCAGCTCTTTGGGTTCCTACAATGAGCAGTTCTTC.

This clonotype was detected a few times. The chain combines TRBV29-1 with TRBJ2-2; D not certain. CDR1 and CDR2 (germline): SQVTM, ANQGSEA. CDR3 length equals 13 residues. Trimming stripped 2 bases from V and 5 bases from J, with 9 bases between. The CDR3 is CSVERSATGELFF. CDR3 coding DNA: TGCAGCGTTGAAAGGTCGGCGACCGGGGAGCTGTTTTTT.

The rearrangement uses TRBV2 and TRBJ2-1; possible D gene TRBD1, 6 bases. The CDR3 extends over 14 amino acids. Germline loops: CDR1 SNHLY, CDR2 FYNNEI. Deletions cut 3 bases from V and 7 bases from J, with 13 bases between. CDR3 sequence reads: CASSDRGQVNEQFF. The CDR3 coding sequence is TGTGCCAGCAGTGACAGGGGTCAGGTAAATGAGCAGTTCTTC.

This clonotype has just a few counts. The V and J genes are TRBV20-1 and TRBJ2-4, with TRBD2 identical over 8 bases. CDR1 and CDR2 (germline): DFQATT, SNEGSKA (reference sequence). V dropped 5 bases and J dropped 8; count of bases not matched to a gene: 14. CDR3 size: 15 residues. This CDR3 is CSAGRDGGASDIQYF. The CDR3 DNA reads TGCAGTGCTGGCAGGGACGGGGGGGCTTCGGACATTCAGTACTTC.

This clonotype was detected a few times. The V and J genes are TRBV11-2 and TRBJ2-7; D not certain. V lost 0 bases and J 2 bases, leaving 11 bases between the germline ends. The CDR3 spans 15 residues. From germline, CDR1 is SGHAT and CDR2 FQNNGV. The CDR3: CASSLDEYGAYEQYV. The CDR3 DNA reads TGTGCCAGCAGCTTAGATGAGTACGGAGCCTACGAGCAGTACGTC.

The chain carries TRBV20-1 and TRBJ1-6; TRBD1 is a possible D gene (5 bases). CDR3 size: 14 residues. Germline V gives CDR1 DFQATT, CDR2 SNEGSKA (reference sequence). Trimming took off 4 bases at V and 9 bases at J, with 16 bases between the two ends. The CDR3 sequence is CSAKGTAYGSPLHF. CDR3 DNA sequence: TGCAGTGCTAAAGGGACGGCCTACGGTTCACCCCTCCACTTT.

The chain recombines TRBV20-1 with TRBJ1-1; possibly TRBD1 for D (6 bases). V dropped 0 bases and J dropped 0 bases, with 14 bases sitting between them. CDR1 and CDR2 (germline): DFQATT, SNEGSKA (reference sequence). This CDR3 is built from 16 residues. Here the CDR3 DNA reads TGCAGTGCTAGAGATCAGGGGCGCAGCATGAACACTGAAGCTTTCTTT. This gives the protein CSARDQGRSMNTEAFF.

The DNA of the CDR3 is TGTGCCACCAGCGGGCTGGGGACAGCCCTCTCCTACGAGCAGTACTTC. Translating it yields CATSGLGTALSYEQYF. The chain combines TRBV15 with TRBJ2-7; TRBD1 aligns across 7 bases. V gave up 5 bases and J gave up 0 bases; unmatched junction bases: 10. This CDR3 has 16 amino acids. Germline-derived CDR1 and CDR2 are LNHNV and YYDKDF (reference sequence).

This clonotype was observed at least ten times. V gene TRBV11-2 combines with J gene TRBJ1-1, with D maybe TRBD1 (6 bases). The germline V and J ends were trimmed by 3 bases and 7 bases, with 9 bases remaining between them. The germline V gene has CDR1 SGHAT and CDR2 FQNNGV. This CDR3 spans 12 amino acids. CDR3 amino acids: CASSFQQGEAFF. The CDR3 DNA follows: TGTGCCAGCAGCTTCCAACAGGGTGAAGCTTTCTTT.

There are many counts of this clonotype. The CDR3 protein is CASSGDGFREADTQYF. The CDR3 DNA sequence: TGCGCCAGCAGCGGAGACGGGTTCAGAGAGGCAGATACGCAGTATTTT. This chain links TRBV4-1 with TRBJ2-3; D is unclear. The V end was cut by 5 bases, the J end by 4 bases, with 19 bases between. Per the germline V gene, CDR1 is MGHRA and CDR2 is YSYEKL. There are 16 residues in the CDR3.

The sample holds many counts of this clonotype. This rearrangement joins TRBV5-6 to TRBJ2-2; 9 bases line up with TRBD1. Germline lookup yields CDR1 SGHDT and CDR2 YYEEEE. The CDR3 is 16 amino acids. The V segment lost 0 bases and the J segment 5 bases; nucleotides outside the gene matches: 5. In DNA form, the CDR3 reads TGTGCCAGCAGCTTGGGACAGGGGGTCCGGACCGGGGAGCTGTTTTTT. Residues: CASSLGQGVRTGELFF.

This clonotype was seen ten or more times. The chain carries TRBV20-1 and TRBJ2-6; D gene ambiguous. Trimming stripped 2 bases from V and 0 bases from J, with 5 bases between. The CDR3 length is 14 residues. CDR1 DFQATT and CDR2 SNEGSKA come from the germline V gene (reference sequence). DNA for the CDR3: TGCAGTGCTAGACAAAGCTCTGGGGCCAACGTCCTGACTTTC. It specifies CSARQSSGANVLTF.

In its sample, this clonotype was seen many times. The chain carries TRBV7-3 and TRBJ2-1, with 11 positions matching TRBD2. Looked up from germline, CDR1 is SGHTA and CDR2 is FQGTGA. V lost 4 bases and J lost 9; bases outside the gene matches: 8. There are 15 residues in the CDR3. Written as DNA, the CDR3 is TGTGCCAGCAGCTCTTTAGCGGGGGGGCCCGCTGAGCAGTTCTTC. Protein product: CASSSLAGGPAEQFF.

Only a few counts were recorded for this clonotype. This chain connects TRBV4-1 to TRBJ2-7, with D perhaps matching TRBD2 (5 bases). Germline V gene sequence: CDR1 MGHRA, CDR2 YSYEKL. The CDR3 totals 16 residues. V was cut by 4 bases and J by 2 bases, with 18 bases left in between. The CDR3 DNA reads TGCGCCAGCAGCCCTGCGATGAGCGGTTCCGCCTACGAGCAGTACTTC. This sequence encodes CASSPAMSGSAYEQYF.

The chain is built from TRBV10-3 and TRBJ2-5, with 7 bases matching TRBD2. The junction had 10 bases not matched to a gene; V was cut back by 4 bases and J by 2 bases. The CDR3 loop spans 16 amino acids. CDR1 is ENHRY and CDR2 is SYGVKD in the germline V gene. In nucleotides, the CDR3 is TGTGCCATCAGTGGTACCACGGGGGGACGACAAGAGACCCAGTACTTC. Encoded protein: CAISGTTGGRQETQYF.

This clonotype was observed a handful of times. The V and J genes are TRBV7-2 and TRBJ2-7; TRBD2 might be the D (7 bases). The CDR3 totals 14 residues. Germline V CDR1 and CDR2: SGHTA, FQGNSA. Trimming stripped 3 bases from V and 6 bases from J, with 15 bases between. CDR3 DNA: TGTGCCAGCAGCTTGAGGGGGGGGCCCGGCGAGCAGTACTTC. Amino acid sequence: CASSLRGGPGEQYF.

This clonotype came up a few times. V gene TRBV12-3 or TRBV12-4 combines with J gene TRBJ1-4; D gene uncertain. The CDR3 sequence is 11 residues long. The V end was cut by 6 bases, the J end by 12 bases, with 11 bases between. CDR3 coding DNA: TGTGCCAGCAGCCAACAGCGTGAACTGTTTTTT. Translation: CASSQQRELFF.

The table lists this clonotype with a few counts. V gene TRBV4-1 combines with J gene TRBJ1-5; D is uncertain. The CDR3 sequence is 13 residues long. V lost 2 bases, J lost 8 bases, and 10 bases lay in between. CDR1 and CDR2 (germline): MGHRA, YSYEKL. CDR3 amino acids: CASSQPHSEPQHF. In DNA form, the CDR3 reads TGCGCCAGCAGCCAACCACACTCGGAGCCCCAGCATTTT.

The chain links TRBV7-8 to TRBJ1-5; a possible D gene is TRBD1 (5 bases). CDR3 length: 13 residues. CDR1 and CDR2 (germline): SGHVS, FQNEAQ. V lost 4 bases and J lost 5, with 9 bases in between. Here the CDR3 reads CASSSGLDQPQHF. CDR3 nucleotide sequence: TGTGCCAGCAGCTCAGGGTTGGATCAGCCCCAGCATTTT.

In its sample, this clonotype was seen many times. This chain joins TRBV9 and TRBJ2-3; D call uncertain. The germline V gene has CDR1 SGDLS and CDR2 YYNGEE. The CDR3 is made up of 13 amino acids. V was pared by 3 bases and J by 5 bases, with 10 bases between. For the CDR3, the DNA is TGTGCCAGCAGCGCCACGGGCAAAGATACGCAGTATTTT. Translated, it gives CASSATGKDTQYF.

This clonotype was picked up many times. This chain joins TRBV3-1 and TRBJ2-2; D is unclear. The ends were cut back, 2 bases at V and 5 bases at J, with 0 bases in the middle. Per the germline V gene, CDR1 is LGHDT and CDR2 is YNNKEL (reference sequence). The CDR3 spans 11 residues. The CDR3 nucleotides are TGTGCCAGCAGCCAAACCGGGGAGCTGTTTTTT. Protein: CASSQTGELFF. Complete variable domain (other parts from reference TRBV3-1 and TRBJ2-2): DTAVSQTPKYLVTQMGNDKSIKCEQNLGHDTMYWYKQDSKKFLKIMFSYNNKELIINETVPNRFSPKSPDKAHLNLHINSLELGDSAVYFCASSQTGELFFGEGSRLTVL.

This clonotype was detected only a few times. CDR3 residues: CASSPRTGGAGNEQYF. Here the CDR3 DNA reads TGTGCCAGCAGCCCCCGTACAGGGGGCGCGGGGAACGAGCAGTACTTC. This chain joins TRBV14 and TRBJ2-7, with 9 bases matching TRBD1. This CDR3 region has 16 residues. Per the germline V gene, CDR1 is SGHDN and CDR2 is FVKESK. V shed 4 bases, J shed 5 bases, and the junction held 12 bases outside the gene matches. Variable domain in full (rest from reference TRBV14 and TRBJ2-7): EAGVTQFPSHSVIEKGQTVTLRCDPISGHDNLYWYRRVMGKEIKFLLHFVKESKQDESGMPNNRFLAERTGGTYSTLKVQPAELEDSGVYFCASSPRTGGAGNEQYFGPGTRLTVT.

This clonotype was picked up many times. This chain uses TRBV19 with TRBJ2-1; D is uncertain. CDR1 and CDR2 (germline): LNHDA, SQIVND (reference sequence). V was shortened by 1 base and J by 5 bases, with 12 bases between the two germline ends. The CDR3 is 15 amino acids. The CDR3 bases are TGTGCCAGTAGTATAGTAGTCGCTGGGGACAATGAGCAGTTCTTC. Its protein is CASSIVVAGDNEQFF.

The chain combines TRBV4-3 with TRBJ2-1, with a tentative D call TRBD2 (6 bases). The CDR3 covers 16 residues. Per germline, CDR1 LGHNA and CDR2 YSLEER. The V end was cut by 0 bases, the J end by 3 bases, with 12 bases between. The CDR3 DNA sequence: TGCGCCAGCAGCCAAGAGGTCGGGGGTAGCTACAATGAGCAGTTCTTC. As protein: CASSQEVGGSYNEQFF.